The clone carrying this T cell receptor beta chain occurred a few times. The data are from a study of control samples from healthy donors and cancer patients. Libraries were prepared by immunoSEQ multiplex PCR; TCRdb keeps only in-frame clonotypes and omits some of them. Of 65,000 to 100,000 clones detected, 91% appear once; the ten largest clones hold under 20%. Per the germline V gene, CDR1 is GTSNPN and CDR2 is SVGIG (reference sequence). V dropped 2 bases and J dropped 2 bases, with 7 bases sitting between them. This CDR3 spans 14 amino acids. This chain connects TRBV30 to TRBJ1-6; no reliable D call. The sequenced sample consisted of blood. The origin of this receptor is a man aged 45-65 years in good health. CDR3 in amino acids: CAWSSGTYNSPLHF. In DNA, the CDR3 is TGTGCCTGGAGTTCGGGCACCTATAATTCACCCCTCCACTTT. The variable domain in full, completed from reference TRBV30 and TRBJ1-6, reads SQTIHQWPATLVQPVGSPLSLECTVEGTSNPNLYWYRQAAGRGLQLLFYSVGIGQISSEVPQNLSASRPQDRQFILSSKKLLLSDSGFYLCAWSSGTYNSPLHFGNGTRLTVT.